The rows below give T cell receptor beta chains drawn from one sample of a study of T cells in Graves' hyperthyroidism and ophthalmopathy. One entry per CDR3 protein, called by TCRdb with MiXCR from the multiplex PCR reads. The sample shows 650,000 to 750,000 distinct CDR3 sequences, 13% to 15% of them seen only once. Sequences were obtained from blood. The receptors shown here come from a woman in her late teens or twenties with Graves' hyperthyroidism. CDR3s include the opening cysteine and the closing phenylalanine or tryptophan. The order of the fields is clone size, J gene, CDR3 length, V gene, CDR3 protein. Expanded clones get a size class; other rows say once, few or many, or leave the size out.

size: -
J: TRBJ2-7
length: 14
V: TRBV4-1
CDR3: CASSQVGRSYEQYF

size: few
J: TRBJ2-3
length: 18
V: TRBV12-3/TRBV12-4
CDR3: CASSGPGTSGRGPDTQYF

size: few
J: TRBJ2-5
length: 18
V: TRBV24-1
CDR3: CATSDSGGSGAGIKTQYF

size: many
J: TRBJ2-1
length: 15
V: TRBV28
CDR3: CASSLSGGLVDEQFF

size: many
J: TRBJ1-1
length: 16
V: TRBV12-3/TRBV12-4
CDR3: CASRVSGSLMNTEAFF

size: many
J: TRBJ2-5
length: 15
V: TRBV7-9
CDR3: CASSNTGLEGETQYF

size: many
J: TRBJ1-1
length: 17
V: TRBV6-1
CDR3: CASSGTGSASKTAEAFF

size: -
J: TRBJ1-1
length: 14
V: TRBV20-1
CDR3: CSARDWGGNTEAFF

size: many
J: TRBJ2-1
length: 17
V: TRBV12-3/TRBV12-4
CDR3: CASSFYKTSSRDNEQFF

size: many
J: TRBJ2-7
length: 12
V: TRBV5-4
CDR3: CASSLQGGEQYF

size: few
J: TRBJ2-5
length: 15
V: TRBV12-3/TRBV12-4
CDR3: CASSLDRTMVETQYF

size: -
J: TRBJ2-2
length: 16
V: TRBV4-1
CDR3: CASSLVWLKNTGELFF

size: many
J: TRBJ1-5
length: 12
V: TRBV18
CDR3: CASSPLLGPQHF

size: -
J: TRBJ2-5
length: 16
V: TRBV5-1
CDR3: CASTLSPGQGQETQYF